Below are 10 T cell receptor beta chains sequenced from a single sample in a study of blood T cell repertoires in COVID-19. Data came from immunoSEQ multiplex PCR; TCRdb stores just in-frame clones and leaves some out. The table shows about 34,000 clones, with 75% to 80% occurring only once. Sequencing used peripheral blood. These receptors were obtained from a human donor in a cohort sampled during active COVID-19.

The chain links TRBV6-2 or TRBV6-3 to TRBJ1-3; D unclear. The V end lost 5 bases, the J end lost 0 bases, and 11 bases lay between the germline ends. Per germline, CDR1 MNHEY and CDR2 SVGEGT. The CDR3 spans 15 residues. CDR3 nucleotides: TGTGCCAGCAGTCAACAGCTTATCTCTGGAAACACCATATATTTT. Translated: CASSQQLISGNTIYF.

The V call is TRBV19, the J call TRBJ1-4; 9 nucleotides match TRBD1. The CDR3 length is 14 residues. The germline gives CDR1 LNHDA, CDR2 SQIVND (reference sequence). V lost 5 bases, J lost 7 bases, and 5 bases stayed unmatched. The CDR3 DNA sequence: TGTGCCAGTAGTCCAGGGACAGGGTTTGAAAAACTGTTTTTT. This sequence encodes CASSPGTGFEKLFF. Complete variable domain (other parts from reference TRBV19 and TRBJ1-4): DGGITQSPKYLFRKEGQNVTLSCEQNLNHDAMYWYRQDPGQGLRLIYYSQIVNDFQKGDIAEGYSVSREKKESFPLTVTSAQKNPTAFYLCASSPGTGFEKLFFGSGTQLSVL.

The V gene is TRBV5-6, the J gene TRBJ2-5; possibly TRBD2 for D (6 bases). The germline CDR1 and CDR2 sequences are SGHDT and YYEEEE. Trimming stripped 4 bases from V and 5 bases from J, with 12 bases between. The CDR3 sequence is 13 residues long. This CDR3 reads CASSPGTGETQYF. The CDR3 DNA reads as TGTGCCAGCAGCCCCGGGACTGGGGAGACCCAGTACTTC.

The gene calls are TRBV10-3 and TRBJ2-1, with D possibly matching TRBD1 (6 bases). Germline V gene data show CDR1 as ENHRY and CDR2 as SYGVKD. V was shortened by 10 bases and J by 0 bases, with 10 bases between the two germline ends. The CDR3 has 13 residues. This chain's CDR3 is CATTGASYNEQFF. CDR3 DNA sequence: TGTGCCACGACAGGTGCCTCCTACAATGAGCAGTTCTTC.

The V gene is TRBV10-3, the J gene TRBJ1-6, with 8 bases that match TRBD1. The CDR3 sequence is 16 residues long. Germline V gene lookup returns CDR1 ENHRY and CDR2 SYGVKD. The trim removed 3 bases at V and 3 bases at J, leaving 4 bases unmatched. CDR3 DNA: TGTGCCATCAGTGATTTGACAGGGGACTATAATTCACCCCTCCACTTT. Its protein product is CAISDLTGDYNSPLHF.

The chain couples TRBV5-1 to TRBJ2-3; possibly TRBD2 for D (5 bases). CDR1 is SGHRS and CDR2 is YFSETQ in the germline V gene. With 0 bases removed from V and 5 bases from J, the gap between germline ends came to 10 bases. The CDR3 runs 14 residues. The CDR3 protein is CASSLGGSGDTQYF. As DNA, the CDR3 is TGCGCCAGCAGCTTGGGAGGCAGCGGAGATACGCAGTATTTT.

The J gene is TRBJ2-3, the V gene TRBV3-1 (or the pseudogene TRBV3-2); the D is unclear. Germline CDR1 and CDR2: LGHDT and YNNKEL (reference sequence). This CDR3 region has 17 residues. The V end was cut by 0 bases, the J end by 2 bases, with 15 bases between. CDR3 nucleotides: TGTGCCAGCAGCCAAGATAGGTCGCAGCGCCTCACAGATACGCAGTATTTT. Translation: CASSQDRSQRLTDTQYF.

The chain combines TRBV5-5 with TRBJ1-1, with 7 bases lining up with TRBD1. This CDR3 has 16 residues. Unmatched junction bases numbered 11, after V lost 5 bases and J lost 1 base. Germline lookup yields CDR1 SGHKS and CDR2 YYEKEE (reference sequence). The CDR3 region has the DNA TGTGCCAGCAGTTTTGGCTCGACAGGGAGGAACACTGAAGCTTTCTTT. Its protein product is CASSFGSTGRNTEAFF.

The chain couples TRBV24-1 to TRBJ1-5; D is possibly TRBD1 (5 bases). The CDR3 is 15 residues long. Trimming pared 4 bases from V and 4 bases from J, leaving 13 bases between. Germline V gene lookup returns CDR1 KGHDR and CDR2 SFDVKD. CDR3 in amino acids: CATSEAGGRNQPQHF. The CDR3 nucleotides read TGTGCCACCAGTGAAGCGGGGGGTAGGAATCAGCCCCAGCATTTT.

In its sample, this clone was seen once. The CDR3 sequence: CASRRLAGVDNEQFF. CDR3 in DNA: TGTGCCAGCAGACGATTAGCGGGGGTGGACAATGAGCAGTTCTTC. The chain carries TRBV2 and TRBJ2-1; 9 bases line up with TRBD2. J was trimmed by 5 bases and V by 6 bases; bases with no gene match: 8. Germline CDR1 reads SNHLY; CDR2 reads FYNNEI. This CDR3 has 15 residues. Filled out from reference TRBV2 and TRBJ2-1, the complete variable domain reads EPEVTQTPSHQVTQMGQEVILRCVPISNHLYFYWYRQILGQKVEFLVSFYNNEISEKSEIFDDQFSVERPDGSNFTLKIRSTKLEDSAMYFCASRRLAGVDNEQFFGPGTRLTVL.